The T cell receptor (beta chain) under discussion was sequenced for a study of shared clonotypes between healthy human individuals. Running of the assay took place at deep level. The data were produced by immunoSEQ multiplex PCR, yet TCRdb's version contains in-frame clones alone and is incomplete. The data show roughly 2,500,000 clones, with roughly 93% seen just once and 0.35% to 0.45% held by the top ten. All donors qualified as healthy HIV-negative adults and had experienced no recent acute infections or vaccinations. This sequence was found in a young man in good health. Some clones in this sample may be carry-over from other donors' samples. The source material was naive CD4+ T cells from PBMCs. The subset was: CD45RA+ positively selected.

CDR3 in amino acids: CASSLDSPSYNEQFF. The DNA for the CDR3 is TGTGCCAGCAGCTTGGACAGTCCCTCCTACAATGAGCAGTTCTTC. The V call is TRBV5-6, the J call TRBJ2-1, with D unclear. Germline V lookup: CDR1 SGHDT, CDR2 YYEEEE. The CDR3 is 15 amino acids. Trimming stripped 0 bases from V and 0 bases from J, with 7 bases between.